The sequence of this T cell receptor beta chain was determined in a study of shared clonotypes between healthy human individuals. Splitting of CD4+ cells produced CD45RA+ naive and CD45RA-negative memory subsets. Overall study findings and caveats: Blood alone was sampled, and tissue repertoires likely differ. When compared with the clonotypes that were shared by all four sorted-subset donors, the non-shared clonotypes turned out to have lower generation probabilities.

Assay used: immunoSEQ multiplex PCR; TCRdb lists only in-frame clones, some missing. In the table there are around 1 million clones, over 60% of which are singletons. From germline, CDR1 is SGHRS and CDR2 YFSETQ. The V gene lost 0 bases and the J gene lost 4 bases, with 8 bases spanning the gap. The CDR3 runs 14 residues. With respect to this clone: No antigen is known for it. Other nucleotide sequences from this sample produce the same CDR3.

The TCR sequence derives from a man between 18 and 29 years old in good health. The V gene is TRBV5-1, the J gene TRBJ1-5, with unresolved D. The specimen sequenced was memory CD4+ T cells sorted from blood. Subset indicated: CD45RA-negative fraction. The CDR3, as DNA: TGCGCCAGCAGCTTGGAAGGGTTTAATCAGCCCCAGCATTTT. This gives the protein CASSLEGFNQPQHF.